The present T cell receptor (beta chain) was sequenced within a study of CD8+ T cells in alopecia areata. Study summary: Treated patients took oral tofacitinib at 5 to 10 mg twice daily. The drug, tofacitinib, lasted 6 to 18 months, followed by 6 months off drug.

Reverse transcription of extracted RNA yielded cDNA, which provided the sequencing template. The method was immunoSEQ multiplex PCR; TCRdb's version includes in-frame clones alone and lacks a portion of them. The table includes over 120,000 clones, approximately 51% detected once. The length of the CDR3 is 11 residues. The germline V gene has CDR1 SQVTM and CDR2 ANQGSEA. This clone was seen more than once but under ten times. Relative to the germline gene, one junction end is altered; a read error may explain this. The study team obtained lesional scalp punch biopsies and peripheral blood from alopecia areata patients. Researchers picked out CD4+ and CD8+ T cells from PBMCs by sorting.

The receptor was derived from a human donor with alopecia areata. V and J are TRBV29-1 and TRBJ2-5; D perhaps matches TRBD1 (5 bases). Sequenced here: CD4+ T cells sorted from blood, sampled at week 0. DNA of the CDR3: TGCAGCGTTGAGGACAAAGAGATCCAGTACTTC. Protein sequence: CSVEDKEIQYF.